Below, 10 T cell receptor beta chains from the same sample are listed, as sequenced in a study of blood T cell repertoires in COVID-19 (dated by TCRdb to 2020 to 2021). Library prep was done by the immunoSEQ multiplex PCR assay. TCRdb took this table from immuneACCESS and kept in-frame rearrangements with V and J called. Such tables lack part of the clones; where checked against another copy, unresolved V genes explain under half of the gap, and the rest is unexplained. The sample table contains under 350,000 clones; only one count was recorded for roughly 90% of them. 1.5% to 2% of the sample belongs to the ten largest clones. Sequencing was performed on peripheral blood. The receptors were gathered from a woman in her twenties or thirties with COVID-19, enrolled during active disease.

The V call is TRBV7-9, the J call TRBJ1-2, with D tentatively TRBD1 (5 bases). CDR1 SEHNR and CDR2 FQNEAQ come from the germline V gene (reference sequence). V was shortened by 5 bases and J by 4 bases, with 11 bases between the two germline ends. The CDR3 runs 13 residues. CDR3 loop: CASSLGTFYGYTF. The CDR3 bases are TGTGCCAGCAGCCTCGGGACTTTCTATGGCTACACCTTC.

This rearrangement joins TRBV24-1 to TRBJ2-1, with 8 bases matching TRBD2. The CDR3 length is 14 residues. Germline V CDR1 and CDR2: KGHDR, SFDVKD. V was pared by 4 bases and J by 9 bases, with 7 bases of the junction left unmatched. The CDR3 here is CATSDPGGGGEQFF. As DNA, the CDR3 is TGTGCCACCAGTGACCCCGGGGGGGGTGGTGAGCAGTTCTTC.

The chain has TRBV5-5 and TRBJ2-2; unclear D gene. With 0 bases removed from V and 5 bases from J, the gap between germline ends came to 14 bases. CDR1 SGHKS and CDR2 YYEKEE come from the germline V gene (reference sequence). This CDR3 spans 16 amino acids. The CDR3 bases are TGTGCCAGCAGCTTGGCTACACTAACACCTACCGGGGAGCTGTTTTTT. This encodes CASSLATLTPTGELFF.

The V and J genes are TRBV27 and TRBJ1-2; D gene unclear. Germline assignment: CDR1 MNHEY and CDR2 SMNVEV (reference sequence). V dropped 3 bases and J dropped 4 bases, with 9 bases sitting between them. There are 13 residues in the CDR3. In DNA, the CDR3 is TGTGCCAGCAGTTTGTCGGGATTCTATGGCTACACCTTC. It codes for CASSLSGFYGYTF.

V gene TRBV4-3 combines with J gene TRBJ1-4; weak D call: TRBD1 (5 bases). Germline lookup yields CDR1 LGHNA and CDR2 YSLEER. The CDR3 sequence is 16 residues long. The germline V and J ends were trimmed by 0 bases and 0 bases, with 8 bases remaining between them. CDR3 in amino acids: CASSQDGTSTNEKLFF. The CDR3 bases are TGCGCCAGCAGCCAAGACGGGACTTCAACTAATGAAAAACTGTTTTTT.

The chain carries TRBV9 and TRBJ1-1; D may be TRBD1 (5 bases). This CDR3 is built from 14 residues. Germline V lookup: CDR1 SGDLS, CDR2 YYNGEE. Trimming stripped 4 bases from V and 0 bases from J, with 10 bases between. The CDR3 DNA reads as TGTGCCAGCAGCACAGGACACTTGAACACTGAAGCTTTCTTT. This encodes CASSTGHLNTEAFF.

In its sample, this clone was seen a few times. The rearrangement joins TRBV11-1 to TRBJ2-1; no clear D gene. The CDR3 spans 13 residues. Per germline, CDR1 SGHAT and CDR2 FQDESV (reference sequence). Trimming took 1 base from V and 5 from J, leaving 6 bases between them. The CDR3 DNA follows: TGTGCCAGCAGCTTAGGAAACAACAATGAGCAGTTCTTC. Translation: CASSLGNNNEQFF.

The chain links TRBV2 to TRBJ2-5; 12 bases match TRBD1. CDR1 SNHLY and CDR2 FYNNEI come from the germline V gene. This CDR3 comprises 15 residues. Germline trimming cut 4 bases from V and 5 bases from J; bases unmatched to any gene: 5. The CDR3, as DNA: TGTGCCAGCAGTGGGGACAGGGGGCTTTCCGAGACCCAGTACTTC. Protein product: CASSGDRGLSETQYF.

The gene calls are TRBV6-5 and TRBJ2-7; weak D call: TRBD1 (6 bases). The CDR3 has 15 amino acids. Germline V CDR1 and CDR2: MNHEY, SVGAGI. V lost 0 bases and J 3 bases, leaving 12 bases between the germline ends. The CDR3 DNA is TGTGCCAGCAGTTACTCTCGACAGGACGGCTACGAGCAGTACTTC. Its protein product is CASSYSRQDGYEQYF.

The genes are TRBV6-5 and TRBJ2-1; D is possibly TRBD2 (5 bases). The CDR3 extends over 14 amino acids. The germline V gene has CDR1 MNHEY and CDR2 SVGAGI. The V gene lost 6 bases and the J gene lost 4 bases, with 13 bases spanning the gap. CDR3 nucleotides: TGTGCCAGCAGCATAGCGTTGGGGTACAATGAGCAGTTCTTC. This sequence encodes CASSIALGYNEQFF.